Included here is one T cell receptor (beta chain) sequence, with context. This sample was taken from a study of Graves' ophthalmopathy and Graves' hyperthyroidism. From germline, CDR1 is SEHNR and CDR2 FQNEAQ (reference sequence). With 6 bases removed from V and 0 bases from J, the gap between germline ends came to 12 bases. The CDR3 is 15 residues long. RNA transcripts provided the template for amplifying TCR beta CDR3 regions. First-round RT-PCR relied on HTBI primers, and a second-round multiplex PCR came next. From the multiplex PCR reads, TCRdb called clonotypes with MiXCR, one entry per CDR3 protein. The table includes almost 750,000 distinct CDR3 sequences, roughly two fifths detected once.

The sequence was collected from an adult man with Graves' ophthalmopathy. This chain links TRBV7-9 with TRBJ1-3; D not certain. Sequencing input: peripheral blood. CDR3 sequence reads: CASRIDGNSGNTIYF. The CDR3 DNA sequence: TGTGCCAGCAGAATAGACGGTAACTCTGGAAACACCATATATTTT.